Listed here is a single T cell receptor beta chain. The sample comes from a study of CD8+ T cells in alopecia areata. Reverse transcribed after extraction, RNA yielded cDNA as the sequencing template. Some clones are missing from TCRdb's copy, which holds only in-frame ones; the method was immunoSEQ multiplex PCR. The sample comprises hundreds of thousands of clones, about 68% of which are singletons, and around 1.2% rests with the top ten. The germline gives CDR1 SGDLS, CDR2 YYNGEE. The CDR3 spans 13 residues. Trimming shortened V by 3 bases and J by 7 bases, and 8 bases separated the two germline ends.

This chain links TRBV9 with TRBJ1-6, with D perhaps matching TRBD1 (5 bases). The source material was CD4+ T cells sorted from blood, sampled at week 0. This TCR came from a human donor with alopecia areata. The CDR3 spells CASSGGENSPLHF. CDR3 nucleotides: TGTGCCAGCAGCGGGGGGGAAAATTCACCCCTCCACTTT.